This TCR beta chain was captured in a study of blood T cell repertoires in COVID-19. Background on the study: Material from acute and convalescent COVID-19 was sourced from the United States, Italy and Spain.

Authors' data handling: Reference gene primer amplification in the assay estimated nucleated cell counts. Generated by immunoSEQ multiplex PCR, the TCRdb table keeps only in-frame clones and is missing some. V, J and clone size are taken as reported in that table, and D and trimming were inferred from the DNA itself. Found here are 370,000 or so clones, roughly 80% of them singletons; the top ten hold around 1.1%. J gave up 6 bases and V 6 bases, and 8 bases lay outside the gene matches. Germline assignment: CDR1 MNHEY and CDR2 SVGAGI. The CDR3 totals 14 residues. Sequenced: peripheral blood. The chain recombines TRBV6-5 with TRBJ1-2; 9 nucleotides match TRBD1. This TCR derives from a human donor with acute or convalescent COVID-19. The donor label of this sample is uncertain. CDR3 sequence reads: CASSLGQGIHGYTF. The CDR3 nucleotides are TGTGCCAGCAGCCTCGGACAGGGGATACATGGCTACACCTTC.